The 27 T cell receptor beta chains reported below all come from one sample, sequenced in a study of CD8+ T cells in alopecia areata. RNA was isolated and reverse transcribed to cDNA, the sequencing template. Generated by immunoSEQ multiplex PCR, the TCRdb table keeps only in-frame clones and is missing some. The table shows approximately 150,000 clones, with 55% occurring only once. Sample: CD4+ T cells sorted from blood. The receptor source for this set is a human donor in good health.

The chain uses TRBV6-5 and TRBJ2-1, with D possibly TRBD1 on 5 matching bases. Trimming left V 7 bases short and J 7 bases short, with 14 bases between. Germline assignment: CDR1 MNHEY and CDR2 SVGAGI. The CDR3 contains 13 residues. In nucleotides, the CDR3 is TGTGCCAGCACCAGACGCCAGGGAAATGAGCAGTTCTTC. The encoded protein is CASTRRQGNEQFF.

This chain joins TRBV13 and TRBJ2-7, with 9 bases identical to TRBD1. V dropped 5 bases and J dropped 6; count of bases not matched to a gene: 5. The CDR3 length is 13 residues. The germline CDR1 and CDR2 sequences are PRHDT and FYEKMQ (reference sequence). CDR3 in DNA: TGTGCCAGCAGCCGAGGACAGGGGAGCGAGCAGTACTTC. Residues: CASSRGQGSEQYF. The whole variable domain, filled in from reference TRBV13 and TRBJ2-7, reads AAGVIQSPRHLIKEKRETATLKCYPIPRHDTVYWYQQGPGQDPQFLISFYEKMQSDKGSIPDRFSAQQFSDYHSELNMSSLELGDSALYFCASSRGQGSEQYFGPGTRLTVT.

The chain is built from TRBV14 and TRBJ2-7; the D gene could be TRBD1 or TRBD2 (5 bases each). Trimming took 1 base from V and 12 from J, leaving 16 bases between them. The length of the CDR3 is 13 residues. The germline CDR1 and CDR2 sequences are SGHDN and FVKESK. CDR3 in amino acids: CASSQGWDAPRYF. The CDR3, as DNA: TGTGCCAGCAGCCAAGGGTGGGACGCGCCTCGGTACTTC.

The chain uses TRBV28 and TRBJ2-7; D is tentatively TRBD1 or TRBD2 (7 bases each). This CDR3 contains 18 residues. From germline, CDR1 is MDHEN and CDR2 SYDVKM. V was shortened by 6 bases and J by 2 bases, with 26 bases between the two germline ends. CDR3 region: CASSDLAGRTGYTYEQYF. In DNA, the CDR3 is TGTGCCAGCAGCGATCTGGCCGGGAGGACAGGATATACCTACGAGCAGTACTTC.

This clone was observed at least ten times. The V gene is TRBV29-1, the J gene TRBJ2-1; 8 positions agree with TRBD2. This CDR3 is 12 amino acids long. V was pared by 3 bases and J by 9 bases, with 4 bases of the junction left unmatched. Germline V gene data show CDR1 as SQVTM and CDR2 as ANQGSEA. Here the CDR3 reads CSVEASGPEQFF. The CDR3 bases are TGCAGCGTTGAGGCTAGCGGGCCTGAGCAGTTCTTC.

In nucleotides, the CDR3 is TGTGCCAGCAGCGCAGGGGCCGTGGCTGGCTACACCTTC. Translating gives CASSAGAVAGYTF. This chain links TRBV2 with TRBJ1-2, with D possibly matching TRBD1 (6 bases). The V and J ends lost 6 bases and 7 bases respectively, with 15 bases between them. Germline V gives CDR1 SNHLY, CDR2 FYNNEI. The CDR3 covers 13 residues.

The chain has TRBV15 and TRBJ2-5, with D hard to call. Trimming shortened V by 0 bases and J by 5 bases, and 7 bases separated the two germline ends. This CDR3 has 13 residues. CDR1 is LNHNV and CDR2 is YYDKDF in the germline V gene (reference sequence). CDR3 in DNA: TGTGCCACCAGCAGAGATTATTTGGAGACCCAGTACTTC. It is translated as CATSRDYLETQYF.

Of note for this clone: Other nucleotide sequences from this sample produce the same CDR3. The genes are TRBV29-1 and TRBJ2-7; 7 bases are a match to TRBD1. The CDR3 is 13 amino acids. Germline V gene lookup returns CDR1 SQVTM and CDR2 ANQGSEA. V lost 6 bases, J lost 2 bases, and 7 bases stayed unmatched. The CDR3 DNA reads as TGCAGCGTCCTTCCTACAGGGGCCTACGAGCAGTACTTC. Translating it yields CSVLPTGAYEQYF.

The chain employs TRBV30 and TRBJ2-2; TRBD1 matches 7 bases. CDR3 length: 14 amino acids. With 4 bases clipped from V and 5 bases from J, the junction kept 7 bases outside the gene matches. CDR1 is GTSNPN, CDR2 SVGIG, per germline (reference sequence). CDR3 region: CAWIQGQTTGELFF. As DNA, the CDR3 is TGTGCCTGGATTCAGGGACAGACTACCGGGGAGCTGTTTTTT.

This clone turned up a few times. The CDR3 bases are TGCGCCAGCAGTCACATGACACGGAATCAGCCCCAGCATTTT. It is translated as CASSHMTRNQPQHF. This chain links TRBV23-1 with TRBJ1-5; no firm D call. TRBV23-1 is marked as an open reading frame, function uncertain. V dropped 3 bases and J dropped 4 bases, with 10 bases sitting between them. This CDR3 has 14 amino acids.

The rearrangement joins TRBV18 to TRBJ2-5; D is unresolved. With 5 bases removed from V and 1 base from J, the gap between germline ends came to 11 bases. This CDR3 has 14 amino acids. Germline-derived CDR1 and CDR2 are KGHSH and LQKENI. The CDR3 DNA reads TGTGCCAGCTCAAATACGGGCTTCCAAGAGACCCAGTACTTC. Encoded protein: CASSNTGFQETQYF.

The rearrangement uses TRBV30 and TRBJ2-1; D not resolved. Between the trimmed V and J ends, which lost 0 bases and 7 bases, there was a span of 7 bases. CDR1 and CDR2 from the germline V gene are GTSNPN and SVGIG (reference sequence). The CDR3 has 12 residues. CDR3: CAWSVLGNEQFF. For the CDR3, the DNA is TGTGCCTGGAGTGTACTGGGGAATGAGCAGTTCTTC.

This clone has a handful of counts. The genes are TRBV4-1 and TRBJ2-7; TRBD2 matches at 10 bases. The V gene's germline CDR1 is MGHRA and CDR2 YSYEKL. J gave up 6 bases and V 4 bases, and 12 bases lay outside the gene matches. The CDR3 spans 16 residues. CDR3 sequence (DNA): TGCGCCAGCAGCCCCAAGATACTAGCGGGATCCAGCGAGCAGTACTTC. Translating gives CASSPKILAGSSEQYF.

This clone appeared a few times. The CDR3 DNA sequence: TGTGCCAGCTCGCTCAGCCAGGGGTTAGGCTACACCTTC. Amino acids: CASSLSQGLGYTF. The chain combines TRBV7-2 with TRBJ1-2; weak D call: TRBD1 (6 bases). Germline-derived CDR1 and CDR2 are SGHTA and FQGNSA. The CDR3 spans 13 residues. Trimming shortened V by 8 bases and J by 8 bases, and 18 bases separated the two germline ends.

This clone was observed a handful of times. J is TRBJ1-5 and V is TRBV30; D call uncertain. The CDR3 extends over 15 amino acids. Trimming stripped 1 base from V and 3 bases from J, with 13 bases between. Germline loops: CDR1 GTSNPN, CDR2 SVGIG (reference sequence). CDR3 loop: CAWSAANLDNQPQHF. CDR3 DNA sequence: TGTGCCTGGAGTGCGGCCAACTTAGACAATCAGCCCCAGCATTTT.

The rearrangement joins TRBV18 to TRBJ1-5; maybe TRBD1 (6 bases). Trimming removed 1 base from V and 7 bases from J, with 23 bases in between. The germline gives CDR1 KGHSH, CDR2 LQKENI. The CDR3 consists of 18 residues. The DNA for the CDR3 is TGTGCCAGCTCACCACTCCCCCCACGGGACACCGGTGCACAGCCCCAGCATTTT. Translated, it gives CASSPLPPRDTGAQPQHF.

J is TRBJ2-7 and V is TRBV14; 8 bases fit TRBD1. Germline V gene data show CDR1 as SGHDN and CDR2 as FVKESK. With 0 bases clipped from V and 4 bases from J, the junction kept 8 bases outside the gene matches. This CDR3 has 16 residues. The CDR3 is CASSQDPGQGVYEQYF. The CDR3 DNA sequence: TGTGCCAGCAGCCAAGATCCCGGACAGGGAGTTTACGAGCAGTACTTC.

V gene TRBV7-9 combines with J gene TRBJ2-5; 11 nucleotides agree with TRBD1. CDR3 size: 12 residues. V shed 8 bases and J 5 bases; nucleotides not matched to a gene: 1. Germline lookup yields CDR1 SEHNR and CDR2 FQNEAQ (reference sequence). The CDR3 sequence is CASRDRGETQYF. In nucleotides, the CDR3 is TGTGCCAGCCGGGACAGGGGGGAGACCCAGTACTTC.

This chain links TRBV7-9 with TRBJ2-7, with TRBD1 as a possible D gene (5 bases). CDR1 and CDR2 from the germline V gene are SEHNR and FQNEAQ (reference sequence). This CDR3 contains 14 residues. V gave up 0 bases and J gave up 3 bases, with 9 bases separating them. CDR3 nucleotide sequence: TGTGCCAGCAGCTTAGCGGGCAGGGACTACGAGCAGTACTTC. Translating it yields CASSLAGRDYEQYF. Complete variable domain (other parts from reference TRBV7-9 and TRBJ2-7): DTGVSQNPRHKITKRGQNVTFRCDPISEHNRLYWYRQTLGQGPEFLTYFQNEAQLEKSRLLSDRFSAERPKGSFSTLEIQRTEQGDSAMYLCASSLAGRDYEQYFGPGTRLTVT.

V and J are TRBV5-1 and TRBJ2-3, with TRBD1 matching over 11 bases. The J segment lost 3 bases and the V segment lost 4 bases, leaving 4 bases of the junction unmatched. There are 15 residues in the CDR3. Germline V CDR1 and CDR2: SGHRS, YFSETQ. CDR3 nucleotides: TGCGCCAGCAGCCCCGGGACAGGGGGTACAGATACGCAGTATTTT. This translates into CASSPGTGGTDTQYF.

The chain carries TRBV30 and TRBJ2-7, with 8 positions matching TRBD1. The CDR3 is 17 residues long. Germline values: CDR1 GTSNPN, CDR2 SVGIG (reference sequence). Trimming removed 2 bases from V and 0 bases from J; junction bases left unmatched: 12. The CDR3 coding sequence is TGTGCCTGGAGTCTACATCGGACAGGGTCCAGCTCCTACGAGCAGTACTTC. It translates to CAWSLHRTGSSSYEQYF.

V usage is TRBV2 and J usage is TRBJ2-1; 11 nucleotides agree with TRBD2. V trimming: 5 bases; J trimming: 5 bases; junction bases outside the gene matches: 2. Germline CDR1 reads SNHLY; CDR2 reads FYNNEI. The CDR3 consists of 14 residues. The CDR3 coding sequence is TGTGCCAGCAGTCTAGCGGGGGGAAACAATGAGCAGTTCTTC. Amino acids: CASSLAGGNNEQFF.

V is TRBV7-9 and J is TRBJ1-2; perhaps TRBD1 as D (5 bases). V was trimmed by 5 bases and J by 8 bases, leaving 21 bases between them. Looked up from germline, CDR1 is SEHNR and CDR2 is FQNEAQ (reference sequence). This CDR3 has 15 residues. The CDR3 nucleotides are TGTGCCAGCAGCCCACCGGGGGAATCTACACGAGGCTACACCTTC. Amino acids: CASSPPGESTRGYTF.

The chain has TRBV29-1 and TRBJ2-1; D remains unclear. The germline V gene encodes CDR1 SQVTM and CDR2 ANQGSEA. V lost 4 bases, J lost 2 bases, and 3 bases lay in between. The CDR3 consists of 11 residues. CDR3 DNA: TGCAGCGTTGTAACCTACAATGAGCAGTTCTTC. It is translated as CSVVTYNEQFF.

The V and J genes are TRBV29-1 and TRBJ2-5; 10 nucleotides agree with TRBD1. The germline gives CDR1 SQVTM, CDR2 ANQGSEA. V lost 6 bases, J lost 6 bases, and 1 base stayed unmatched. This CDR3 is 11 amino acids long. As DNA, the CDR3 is TGCAGCGTGGGACAGGGGAAGACCCAGTACTTC. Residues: CSVGQGKTQYF. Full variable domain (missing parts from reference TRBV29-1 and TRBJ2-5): SAVISQKPSRDICQRGTSLTIQCQVDSQVTMMFWYRQQPGQSLTLIATANQGSEATYESGFVIDKFPISRPNLTFSTLTVSNMSPEDSSIYLCSVGQGKTQYFGPGTRLLVL.

The DNA for the CDR3 is TGTGCCAGCAGCTTCCAGGGGAATCAGCCCCAGCATTTT. This encodes CASSFQGNQPQHF. The chain has TRBV5-6 and TRBJ1-5, with D perhaps matching TRBD1 (6 bases). Germline V gene data show CDR1 as SGHDT and CDR2 as YYEEEE. Trimming pared 2 bases from V and 4 bases from J, leaving 7 bases between. The CDR3 runs 13 residues.

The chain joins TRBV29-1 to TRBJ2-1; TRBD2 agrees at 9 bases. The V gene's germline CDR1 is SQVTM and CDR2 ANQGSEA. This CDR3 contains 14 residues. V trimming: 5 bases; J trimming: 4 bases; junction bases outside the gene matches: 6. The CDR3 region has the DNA TGCAGCGTTAAGCGACTAGCGGCATACAATGAGCAGTTCTTC. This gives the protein CSVKRLAAYNEQFF.